Reported below is one T cell receptor (beta chain). A few counts support this clonotype. Its antigen specificity is not known. No base-level quality is on record; no much larger clone is a single base apart. This record comes from a study of breast tumors, draining lymph nodes, adjacent tissues (dated by TCRdb to the mid-2010s). For the wider study: Breast cancer patients provided tumor, adjacent nontumor tissue and axillary lymph nodes, and the study compared the TCR beta repertoires across these three sources. The study aimed to assess the relationships and possible T-cell exchange between tumor, surrounding tissue and draining lymph node repertoires in human breast cancer.

Measured from the cysteine to the phenylalanine, the CDR3 is 22 residues long. Only CDR3 DNA is held: 66 bases, read in frame from base 1. The germline V gene (reference sequence) specifies SGHAT as CDR1 and FQDESV as CDR2. Trimming accounts for 3 bases at V and 2 bases at J, while the number of junction bases matched to no gene is 21. Lymph node samples were obtained from the axillary draining lymph nodes of breast cancer patients. The instrument given in TCRdb is Illumina HiSeq 2000. Multiplex PCR amplification was used to build the TCR beta chain libraries. High-throughput sequencing was used to analyze the amplified TCR beta chain products. The raw public data were reprocessed by TCRdb itself: fastp quality trimming at Q25, MiXCR clonotype calling, in-frame beta chains only. Merged by CDR3 protein, the rows form single entries marked with the most common genes and DNA. Present in this sample are 90,000 to 120,000 distinct CDR3 sequences, approximately 22% of which were seen just once. The ten largest make up roughly 1.2% of the sample.

Study-wide findings and limitations: The conclusion that tumor T cells originate in lymph nodes was presented as consistent with a hypothesis rather than as directly demonstrated. In luminal-like breast cancer, tumor and nontumor tissue repertoires resembled each other significantly more than in basal-like breast cancer. T-cell repertoire diversity in tumors was found to be lower than in lymph nodes but higher than in nontumor tissue, and preferential V and J gene usage was observed. The data were considered consistent with the idea that most tumor T cells come from the lymph node and then expand in tumor tissue.

Specimen: axillary lymph node tissue. The receptor was isolated from a female donor with breast cancer. Some clones in this sample may be carry-over from other donors' samples. The V gene is TRBV11-1 and the J gene is TRBJ2-6, with 8 central nucleotides matching TRBD1. The DNA sequence is given as TGTGCCAGCAGCTTCACCAGGACAACGGTTTCGACAGGGGTGGCTGGGGCCAACGTCCTGACTTTC. It encodes CASSFTRTTVSTGVAGANVLTF.